Below are 12 T cell receptor beta chains sequenced from a single sample in a study of identical twins. TCRdb re-derived calls from the 5' RACE reads in MiXCR, one entry per CDR3 protein. The sample lists 310,000 or so distinct CDR3 sequences, approximately 8.5% occurring once. This sample also belongs to another study, concerning yellow fever vaccine responses in identical twins.

The specimen was memory (CD45RO+) T cells sorted from blood. These receptors came from a young woman in good health.

The chain recombines TRBV6-1 with TRBJ2-3; 7 bases align to TRBD2. CDR1 and CDR2 (germline): MNHNS, SASEGT. The ends lost 7 bases at V and 4 bases at J; junction bases unmatched: 11. This CDR3 comprises 15 residues. The CDR3 reads CASTYLERGPDTQYF. The DNA for the CDR3 is TGTGCCAGCACCTACCTGGAGCGGGGTCCAGATACGCAGTATTTT.

Notes on this clonotype: This may be a read error: a much more frequent sequence differs by one nucleotide. This chain uses TRBV4-1 with TRBJ2-2, with 15 positions matching TRBD2. This CDR3 has 18 residues. Germline V lookup: CDR1 MGHRA, CDR2 YSYEKL. The CDR3 loop is CASSQGTSGRGYTEELFF. CDR3 bases: TGCGCCAGCAGCCAAGGGACTAGCGGGAGGGGGTACACCGAGGAGCTGTTTTTT.

This clonotype was seen only a few times. V usage is TRBV6-1 and J usage is TRBJ2-7, with D tentatively TRBD1 or TRBD2 (6 bases each). Germline V gene sequence: CDR1 MNHNS, CDR2 SASEGT. CDR3 length equals 13 residues. V gave up 4 bases and J gave up 4 bases, with 11 bases separating them. CDR3 sequence (DNA): TGTGCCAGCAGTGTCACAGGGACTTACGAGCAGTACGTC. Encoded protein: CASSVTGTYEQYV.

This chain joins TRBV6-5 and TRBJ2-7, with TRBD1 as a possible D gene (7 bases). This CDR3 spans 15 amino acids. Trimming took off 4 bases at V and 3 bases at J, with 16 bases between the two ends. The V gene's germline CDR1 is MNHEY and CDR2 SVGAGI. In nucleotides, the CDR3 is TGTGCCAGCAGTTCCGGGGGACAGCCCCACTACGAGCAGTACGTC. Its protein is CASSSGGQPHYEQYV.

This clonotype came up a few times. CDR3 loop: CSVEDRVGGNTDTQYF. In DNA, the CDR3 is TGCAGCGTTGAAGATCGAGTCGGGGGGAACACAGATACGCAGTATTTT. The chain employs TRBV29-1 and TRBJ2-3; TRBD2 aligns across 7 bases. This CDR3 region has 16 residues. Germline CDR1 reads SQVTM; CDR2 reads ANQGSEA. J was trimmed by 2 bases and V by 0 bases; bases with no gene match: 8.

The chain carries TRBV13 and TRBJ1-1; D possibly corresponds to TRBD1 (5 bases). Germline-derived CDR1 and CDR2 are PRHDT and FYEKMQ (reference sequence). This CDR3 is built from 12 residues. Trimming pared 4 bases from V and 7 bases from J, leaving 10 bases between. CDR3 amino acids: CASSWGGDEAFF. The DNA for the CDR3 is TGTGCCAGCAGCTGGGGGGGTGATGAAGCTTTCTTT.

This clonotype was detected many times. V gene TRBV9 combines with J gene TRBJ2-1; possible D gene TRBD2, 6 bases. V lost 4 bases to trimming and J lost 3 bases, with 17 bases between them. The CDR3 length is 16 residues. The germline V gene encodes CDR1 SGDLS and CDR2 YYNGEE. The CDR3 region is CASSPGDHPGYNEQFF. Here the CDR3 DNA reads TGTGCCAGCAGCCCGGGGGACCACCCCGGCTACAATGAGCAGTTCTTC.

This clonotype was observed at least ten times. This chain joins TRBV20-1 and TRBJ1-5, with unresolved D. The CDR3 is 14 amino acids. Germline V gene data show CDR1 as DFQATT and CDR2 as SNEGSKA (reference sequence). V lost 0 bases to trimming and J lost 0 bases, with 6 bases between them. The CDR3 loop is CSAREGFSNQPQHF. DNA for the CDR3: TGCAGTGCTAGAGAAGGTTTTAGCAATCAGCCCCAGCATTTT.

This chain links TRBV6-2 or TRBV6-3 with TRBJ2-1; 10 nucleotides agree with TRBD2. The CDR3 is 15 residues long. The ends lost 2 bases at V and 6 bases at J; junction bases unmatched: 4. Germline V lookup: CDR1 MNHEY, CDR2 SVGEGT. The CDR3 spells CASSYRAGGLNEQFF. CDR3 nucleotide sequence: TGTGCCAGCAGTTACAGAGCGGGGGGGCTCAATGAGCAGTTCTTC.

The chain is built from TRBV10-3 and TRBJ2-2; D may be TRBD1 (5 bases). The CDR3 sequence is 13 residues long. Looked up from germline, CDR1 is ENHRY and CDR2 is SYGVKD. Trimming removed 6 bases at V and 4 bases at J, with 9 bases between. The CDR3 sequence: CAIRVDSTGELFF. DNA of the CDR3: TGTGCCATCAGGGTAGACAGCACCGGGGAGCTGTTTTTT.

This clonotype was seen many times. The V call is TRBV10-3, the J call TRBJ1-3; D is perhaps TRBD1 (5 bases). The ends were cut back, 8 bases at V and 4 bases at J, with 9 bases in the middle. CDR1 and CDR2 (germline): ENHRY, SYGVKD. The CDR3 is made up of 12 amino acids. In DNA, the CDR3 is TGTGCCATCGGGGGTTCGGGAAACACCATATATTTT. This encodes CAIGGSGNTIYF.

The table lists this clonotype with many counts. The V call is TRBV20-1, the J call TRBJ2-1, with D perhaps matching TRBD2 (5 bases). The CDR3 is 13 amino acids. Trimming took 2 bases from V and 7 from J, leaving 12 bases between them. The germline gives CDR1 DFQATT, CDR2 SNEGSKA (reference sequence). This chain's CDR3 is CSARPGEQNEQFF. CDR3 bases: TGCAGTGCTAGACCCGGGGAACAGAATGAGCAGTTCTTC.